What follows are 18 T cell receptor beta chains derived from one specimen sequenced in a study of breast tumors, draining lymph nodes, adjacent tissues. TCRdb re-called the multiplex PCR reads with MiXCR, one entry per CDR3 protein. The table shows more than 200,000 distinct CDR3 sequences, with around 32% occurring only once. Axillary draining lymph nodes of breast cancer patients supplied the node samples. The specimen sequenced was axillary lymph node tissue. These receptors originate from a female donor with breast cancer. Some clones in this sample may be carry-over from other donors' samples.

This clonotype has ten or more counts. The chain has TRBV19 and TRBJ1-5, with D unclear. The V gene lost 3 bases and the J gene lost 7 bases, with 10 bases spanning the gap. The germline V gene encodes CDR1 LNHDA and CDR2 SQIVND (reference sequence). This CDR3 region has 13 residues. In DNA, the CDR3 is TGTGCCAGTAGTATGACGGACGGGCAGCCCCAGCATTTT. Translating gives CASSMTDGQPQHF.

This clonotype was picked up many times. The chain couples TRBV6-6 to TRBJ2-1; 12 bases match TRBD2. Germline V CDR1 and CDR2: MNHNY, SVGAGI (reference sequence). The trim removed 6 bases at V and 1 base at J, leaving 13 bases unmatched. This CDR3 contains 19 residues. CDR3 in amino acids: CASRTIIGLAGQSYNEQFF. DNA for the CDR3: TGTGCCAGCAGGACCATCATAGGACTAGCGGGACAGTCCTACAATGAGCAGTTCTTC.

The table lists this clonotype with many counts. The chain links TRBV6-1 to TRBJ2-6; no clear D gene. Looked up from germline, CDR1 is MNHNS and CDR2 is SASEGT. V lost 2 bases and J 0 bases, leaving 5 bases between the germline ends. The CDR3 length is 15 residues. As DNA, the CDR3 is TGTGCCAGCAGTGAAAATGGCTCTGGGGCCAACGTCCTGACTTTC. Translated, it gives CASSENGSGANVLTF.

This clonotype was picked up many times. The chain combines TRBV2 with TRBJ2-1; 10 nucleotides match TRBD1. The CDR3 has 17 amino acids. Germline values: CDR1 SNHLY, CDR2 FYNNEI. Trimming removed 6 bases from V and 0 bases from J; junction bases left unmatched: 8. This CDR3 is CASRPQDRGSSYNEQFF. In DNA, the CDR3 is TGTGCCAGCAGACCCCAGGACAGGGGGAGCTCCTACAATGAGCAGTTCTTC.

The gene calls are TRBV25-1 and TRBJ2-1; 7 bases agree with TRBD2. From germline, CDR1 is MGHDK and CDR2 SYGVNS. With 4 bases clipped from V and 0 bases from J, the junction kept 9 bases outside the gene matches. The CDR3 spans 17 residues. CDR3 region: CASSAEGLEGSYNEQFF. The CDR3 bases are TGTGCCAGCAGTGCTGAAGGACTAGAGGGCTCCTACAATGAGCAGTTCTTC.

The V call is TRBV7-2, the J call TRBJ2-1; D gene unclear. The CDR3 covers 12 residues. Looked up from germline, CDR1 is SGHTA and CDR2 is FQGNSA. The V and J ends lost 5 bases and 7 bases respectively, with 9 bases between them. CDR3 DNA sequence: TGTGCCAGCAGCGGGATAAGGAATGAGCAGTTCTTC. It is translated as CASSGIRNEQFF.

This clonotype was seen a single time. This chain uses TRBV7-9 with TRBJ1-6; 9 bases align to TRBD1. This CDR3 is 16 amino acids long. V dropped 5 bases and J dropped 10; count of bases not matched to a gene: 12. Germline loops: CDR1 SEHNR, CDR2 FQNEAQ (reference sequence). The CDR3 region is CASSPRVGQGHSPLHF. The CDR3 DNA reads TGTGCCAGCAGCCCTAGAGTGGGACAGGGACACTCACCCCTCCACTTT. The full variable domain, completed using reference TRBV7-9 and TRBJ1-6, is DTGVSQNPRHKITKRGQNVTFRCDPISEHNRLYWYRQTLGQGPEFLTYFQNEAQLEKSRLLSDRFSAERPKGSFSTLEIQRTEQGDSAMYLCASSPRVGQGHSPLHFGNGTRLTVT.

This clonotype was observed a handful of times. This may be a read error, as it is one base from a much larger clone. The chain is built from TRBV20-1 and TRBJ2-1; no reliable D call. Germline CDR1 reads DFQATT; CDR2 reads SNEGSKA (reference sequence). This CDR3 is 13 amino acids long. This CDR3 reads CSAPAQVGNAQFF. The CDR3 DNA reads as TGCAGTGCCCCCGCCCAGGTAGGCAATGCGCAGTTCTTC.

This clonotype was picked up many times. This rearrangement joins TRBV12-3 or TRBV12-4 to TRBJ1-2; tentatively, D is TRBD1 (6 bases). V was trimmed by 5 bases and J by 6 bases, leaving 16 bases between them. The CDR3 loop spans 14 amino acids. The CDR3 spells CASSGGAPWDGYTF. CDR3 sequence (DNA): TGTGCCAGCAGTGGGGGGGCGCCGTGGGATGGCTACACCTTC.

This clonotype occurred a few times. The rearrangement links TRBV6-5 to TRBJ2-3; 9 bases align to TRBD1. V dropped 5 bases and J dropped 4; count of bases not matched to a gene: 7. Germline CDR1 reads MNHEY; CDR2 reads SVGAGI. CDR3 size: 15 residues. The chain's CDR3 is CASSPGTGWSDTQYF. The CDR3 DNA is TGTGCCAGCAGTCCCGGGACAGGGTGGTCAGATACGCAGTATTTT.

This clonotype was recorded many times. The chain employs TRBV3-1 and TRBJ2-5, with D perhaps given as TRBD1 or TRBD2 (5 bases each). V was shortened by 4 bases and J by 7 bases, with 19 bases between the two germline ends. Germline assignment: CDR1 LGHDT and CDR2 YNNKEL (reference sequence). The CDR3 sequence is 15 residues long. The CDR3 sequence is CASSPGRNPVATQYF. CDR3 sequence (DNA): TGTGCCAGCAGCCCGGGACGGAATCCCGTAGCGACCCAGTACTTC.

This clonotype was recorded many times. This chain connects TRBV5-4 to TRBJ2-1; D is ambiguous. This CDR3 region has 15 residues. Germline values: CDR1 SGHNT, CDR2 YYREEE (reference sequence). The ends were cut back, 3 bases at V and 0 bases at J, with 10 bases in the middle. Here the CDR3 reads CASSSFVVSYNEQFF. The DNA for the CDR3 is TGTGCCAGCAGCTCTTTTGTAGTCTCCTACAATGAGCAGTTCTTC.

This clonotype was found many times. This sequence joins TRBV2 and TRBJ2-7; 15 bases line up with TRBD2. The CDR3 is 18 residues long. Germline CDR1 is SNHLY and CDR2 is FYNNEI. The junction had 16 bases not matched to a gene; V was cut back by 6 bases and J by 7 bases. The CDR3 loop reads CASSQRGLAGGEGGEQYF. In nucleotides, the CDR3 is TGTGCCAGCAGCCAGCGGGGACTAGCGGGAGGAGAAGGGGGGGAGCAGTACTTC.

This clonotype appeared many times. The chain combines TRBV19 with TRBJ2-2; D remains unclear. The CDR3 runs to 14 residues. Trimming pared 6 bases from V and 3 bases from J, leaving 11 bases between. CDR1 and CDR2 (germline): LNHDA, SQIVND (reference sequence). The CDR3 region is CASRPYSYTGELFF. The DNA for the CDR3 is TGTGCCAGTAGACCCTACAGCTACACCGGGGAGCTGTTTTTT.

The chain couples TRBV29-1 to TRBJ2-3; no clear D. Looked up from germline, CDR1 is SQVTM and CDR2 is ANQGSEA. The length of the CDR3 is 12 residues. Trimming removed 7 bases at V and 4 bases at J, with 12 bases between. The CDR3 loop is CSAAPVSDTQYF. The CDR3 region has the DNA TGCAGCGCCGCTCCAGTATCAGATACGCAGTATTTT.

The CDR3 region has the DNA TGTGCCATCAGTGAGACCGCCCCGACTGATGCGCAGTATTTT. Amino acids: CAISETAPTDAQYF. The gene calls are TRBV10-3 and TRBJ2-3, with D unresolved. The V end lost 2 bases, the J end lost 10 bases, and 16 bases lay between the germline ends. Germline-derived CDR1 and CDR2 are ENHRY and SYGVKD. The CDR3 consists of 14 residues.

A remark on this clonotype: This could be a read error, since a much larger clone is one nucleotide away. The chain uses TRBV5-6 and TRBJ2-1; D is uncertain. This CDR3 has 15 residues. Trimming took off 7 bases at V and 0 bases at J, with 14 bases between the two ends. The germline CDR1 and CDR2 sequences are SGHDT and YYEEEE. The CDR3 protein is CASEYQTTSYNEQFF. As DNA, the CDR3 is TGTGCCAGCGAGTACCAGACGACCTCCTACAATGAGCAGTTCTTC.

This clonotype was counted many times. V is TRBV6-6 and J is TRBJ2-1; 11 bases align to TRBD1. Germline assignment: CDR1 MNHNY and CDR2 SVGAGI (reference sequence). This CDR3 spans 14 amino acids. V trimming: 2 bases; J trimming: 10 bases; junction bases outside the gene matches: 4. DNA of the CDR3: TGTGCCAGCAGTTACCGGGGACAGGGGGACGAGCAGTTCTTC. This codes for CASSYRGQGDEQFF.